The 18 T cell receptor beta chains listed next were all sequenced from one sample in a study of T cells in Graves' hyperthyroidism and ophthalmopathy. Amplification targeted TCR beta CDR3 regions from RNA transcripts. The HTBI set primed first-round TCR CDR3 RT-PCR. TCRdb called the multiplex PCR reads again in MiXCR, with one record for every CDR3 protein. The sample contains hundreds of thousands of distinct CDR3 sequences, 40% to 55% of which appear only once. Input material: peripheral blood or thyroid tissue (not recorded which). These receptors all come from an adult man with Graves' disease, either hyperthyroidism or ophthalmopathy (not recorded which).

The chain combines TRBV5-6 with TRBJ2-5; 10 bases map to TRBD2. The CDR3 has 17 residues. V trimming: 6 bases; J trimming: 4 bases; junction bases outside the gene matches: 15. Germline lookup yields CDR1 SGHDT and CDR2 YYEEEE. DNA for the CDR3: TGTGCCAGCACCTACGACAGGGAGCTAGCGGGAGTAGAGACCCAGTACTTC. Its protein product is CASTYDRELAGVETQYF. Together with reference TRBV5-6 and TRBJ2-5, the CDR3 gives the full variable domain: DAGVTQSPTHLIKTRGQQVTLRCSPKSGHDTVSWYQQALGQGPQFIFQYYEEEERQRGNFPDRFSGHQFPNYSSELNVNALLLGDSALYLCASTYDRELAGVETQYFGPGTRLLVL.

On this clonotype itself: At one of its ends the junction is not consistent with the germline gene, which may arise from a read error. The V and J genes are TRBV2 and TRBJ1-1, with D perhaps matching TRBD1 (6 bases). Germline CDR1 and CDR2: SNHLY and FYNNEI. The CDR3 loop spans 15 amino acids. This chain's CDR3 is CAGREGGALNTEAFF. CDR3 bases: TGTGCCGGCAGGGAAGGGGGGGCTCTGAACACTGAAGCTTTCTTT.

This chain links TRBV7-9 with TRBJ1-2, with 10 bases identical to TRBD1. The germline gives CDR1 SEHNR, CDR2 FQNEAQ (reference sequence). After removal of 4 bases from V and 7 bases from J, the junction contained 9 bases not matched to a gene. This CDR3 is 15 amino acids long. CDR3 residues: CASSSTRQGAGGYTF. DNA of the CDR3: TGTGCCAGCAGCTCAACTCGACAGGGGGCAGGTGGCTACACCTTC.

This clonotype was counted at least ten times. This sequence joins TRBV7-6 and TRBJ1-1, with a tentative D call TRBD1 (6 bases). The V gene lost 5 bases and the J gene lost 4 bases, with 17 bases spanning the gap. This CDR3 is 15 amino acids long. From germline, CDR1 is SGHVS and CDR2 FNYEAQ. In DNA, the CDR3 is TGTGCCAGCAGCACACAAACAGGGTTCGTCACTGAAGCTTTCTTT. It specifies CASSTQTGFVTEAFF.

This clonotype was detected a few times. It may be a read error: a sequence one base away is much more abundant. The chain joins TRBV10-3 to TRBJ2-7; tentatively, D is TRBD2 (5 bases). The CDR3 has 13 residues. Germline CDR1 reads ENHRY; CDR2 reads SYGVKD. Between the trimmed V and J ends, which lost 3 bases and 6 bases, there was a span of 12 bases. In DNA form, the CDR3 reads TGTGCCATCAGTGACGACCGAGGGCGCGAGCAGTACTTC. Its protein product is CAISDDRGREQYF.

This clonotype has just a few counts. The chain carries TRBV7-2 and TRBJ2-3; D remains unclear. The germline V gene encodes CDR1 SGHTA and CDR2 FQGNSA. With 1 base removed from V and 0 bases from J, the gap between germline ends came to 14 bases. The CDR3 has 17 amino acids. The CDR3 reads CASSLGGGEGSTDTQYF. CDR3 DNA sequence: TGTGCCAGCAGCTTAGGCGGTGGTGAAGGGAGCACAGATACGCAGTATTTT.

About this clonotype itself: A read error is likely, as this CDR3 ends without the conserved phenylalanine or tryptophan. CDR3 DNA: TGTGCCAGCAGCTCGGGGACAGGTCCGAACACTGAAGCTTTCTCT. Its translation is CASSSGTGPNTEAFS. This rearrangement joins TRBV11-2 to TRBJ1-1; 8 nucleotides line up with TRBD1. Per the germline V gene, CDR1 is SGHAT and CDR2 is FQNNGV. The CDR3 is 15 residues long. J was trimmed by 1 base and V by 4 bases; bases with no gene match: 5.

This clonotype was found many times. The chain carries TRBV7-6 and TRBJ2-7; unclear D gene. The germline V gene encodes CDR1 SGHVS and CDR2 FNYEAQ. CDR3 length equals 13 residues. Trimming took off 5 bases at V and 7 bases at J, with 15 bases between the two ends. This CDR3 reads CASSPTTAVEQYF. CDR3 sequence (DNA): TGTGCCAGCAGCCCCACGACGGCGGTAGAGCAGTACTTC.

The chain joins TRBV7-6 to TRBJ2-2; D is unclear. CDR3 length: 15 amino acids. V was trimmed by 1 base and J by 7 bases, leaving 13 bases between them. In germline, CDR1 is SGHVS, CDR2 FNYEAQ. The CDR3 here is CASSLGPGEFGELFF. CDR3 sequence (DNA): TGTGCCAGCAGCTTAGGACCGGGTGAGTTCGGGGAGCTGTTTTTT.

This clonotype showed up many times. This rearrangement joins TRBV25-1 to TRBJ1-6; D is undetermined. There are 15 residues in the CDR3. The V and J ends lost 2 bases and 10 bases respectively, with 15 bases between them. Germline-derived CDR1 and CDR2 are MGHDK and SYGVNS. The CDR3 reads CASSEAAGWHSPLHF. In DNA, the CDR3 is TGTGCCAGCAGTGAAGCAGCGGGGTGGCACTCACCCCTCCACTTT.

This clonotype came up a few times. The chain has TRBV7-9 and TRBJ2-2; maybe TRBD2 (6 bases). This CDR3 has 16 residues. CDR1 is SEHNR and CDR2 is FQNEAQ in the germline V gene (reference sequence). V lost 5 bases to trimming and J lost 4 bases, with 17 bases between them. The CDR3 DNA is TGTGCCAGCAGCGGCGCGGGACTGTCGAGCACCGGGGAGCTGTTTTTT. Protein: CASSGAGLSSTGELFF.

The chain's CDR3 is CASSSRDLQYF. DNA for the CDR3: TGTGCCAGCAGCTCCCGGGACCTGCAATACTTC. V is TRBV7-9 and J is TRBJ2-7; the D gene could be TRBD1 or TRBD2 (5 bases each). Germline-derived CDR1 and CDR2 are SEHNR and FQNEAQ (reference sequence). This CDR3 comprises 11 residues. With 4 bases removed from V and 13 bases from J, the gap between germline ends came to 14 bases.

The rearrangement uses TRBV4-3 and TRBJ1-2, with TRBD1 identical over 9 bases. V gave up 3 bases and J gave up 2 bases; unmatched junction bases: 7. CDR1 is LGHNA, CDR2 YSLEER, per germline. The CDR3 totals 16 residues. The CDR3 DNA is TGCGCCAGCAGCCATGTATCCGGGACAGGGAACTATGGCTACACCTTC. Translating it yields CASSHVSGTGNYGYTF.

The genes are TRBV19 and TRBJ2-7; TRBD2 aligns across 11 bases. Germline V gene sequence: CDR1 LNHDA, CDR2 SQIVND (reference sequence). The ends lost 1 base at V and 2 bases at J; junction bases unmatched: 1. The CDR3 contains 15 residues. The CDR3 region has the DNA TGTGCCAGTAGTATAGTACTAGCGGGAGCCTACGAGCAGTACTTC. Translation gives CASSIVLAGAYEQYF.

V usage is TRBV29-1 and J usage is TRBJ1-4, with D possibly being TRBD1 (6 bases). Trimming left V 6 bases short and J 7 bases short, with 18 bases between. Germline-derived CDR1 and CDR2 are SQVTM and ANQGSEA. The CDR3 sequence is 14 residues long. The CDR3 loop is CSVQGRPRAEKLFF. In DNA, the CDR3 is TGCAGCGTCCAGGGGAGGCCGAGGGCTGAAAAACTGTTTTTT.

This clonotype was found a few times. The chain employs TRBV20-1 and TRBJ1-2; D is ambiguous. Per germline, CDR1 DFQATT and CDR2 SNEGSKA (reference sequence). This CDR3 region has 12 residues. Deletions cut 4 bases from V and 5 bases from J, with 11 bases between. The CDR3 sequence is CSAMAGRYGYTF. CDR3 bases: TGCAGTGCTATGGCAGGCCGGTATGGCTACACCTTC.

This clonotype was detected a few times. The V gene is TRBV20-1, the J gene TRBJ2-2; TRBD2 agrees at 12 bases. The CDR3 totals 16 residues. CDR1 and CDR2 from the germline V gene are DFQATT and SNEGSKA (reference sequence). The J segment lost 0 bases and the V segment lost 6 bases, leaving 5 bases of the junction unmatched. The CDR3 DNA is TGCAGTGCAATACGGACTAGCGGGGCGAACACCGGGGAGCTGTTTTTT. Its translation: CSAIRTSGANTGELFF.

The chain joins TRBV12-3 or TRBV12-4 to TRBJ2-2, with D hard to call. This CDR3 contains 13 residues. V was shortened by 3 bases and J by 6 bases, with 8 bases between the two germline ends. CDR3 region: CASSFIGSGELFF. CDR3 DNA: TGTGCCAGCAGTTTTATCGGCTCCGGGGAGCTGTTTTTT.